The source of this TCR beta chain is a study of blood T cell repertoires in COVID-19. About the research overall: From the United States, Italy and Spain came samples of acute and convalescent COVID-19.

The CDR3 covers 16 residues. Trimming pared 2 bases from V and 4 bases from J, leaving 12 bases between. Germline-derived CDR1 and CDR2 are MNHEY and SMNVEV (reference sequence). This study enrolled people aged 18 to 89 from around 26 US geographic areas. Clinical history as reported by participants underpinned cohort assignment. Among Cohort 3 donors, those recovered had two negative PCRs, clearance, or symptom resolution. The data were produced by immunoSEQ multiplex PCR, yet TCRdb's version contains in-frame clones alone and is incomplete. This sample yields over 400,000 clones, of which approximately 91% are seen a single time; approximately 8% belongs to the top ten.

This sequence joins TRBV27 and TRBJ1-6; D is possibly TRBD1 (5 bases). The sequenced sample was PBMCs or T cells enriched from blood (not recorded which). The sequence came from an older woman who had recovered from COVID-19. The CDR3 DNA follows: TGTGCCAGCAGTTTAGCATCAGGGTCTTATAATTCACCCCTCCACTTT. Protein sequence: CASSLASGSYNSPLHF.